This T cell receptor (beta chain) was identified in a study of technical replicates of blood from a few donors. Produced via immunoSEQ multiplex PCR; TCRdb's table is partial and in-frame only. This table has fewer than 20,000 clones, more than 75% appearing once. V lost 5 bases to trimming and J lost 8 bases, with 18 bases between them. The CDR3 is 14 amino acids. The germline V gene encodes CDR1 MDHEN and CDR2 SYDVKM. The J gene is TRBJ1-1, the V gene TRBV28, with D hard to call. The sample taken for sequencing was PBMCs. This receptor was identified in a human donor in good health. CDR3 sequence: CASSPGPTPAEAFF. The CDR3 DNA is TGTGCCAGCAGTCCCGGTCCGACTCCGGCGGAAGCTTTCTTT.